Shown below are 22 T cell receptor beta chains from a single sample sequenced in a study of OX40 agonist ivuxolimab in advanced cancers. The table came from immunoSEQ multiplex PCR; TCRdb's copy has only in-frame clones and leaves some out. The table has 150,000 to 190,000 clones, under 95% seen once. The source material was CD4+ or CD8+ T cells sorted from blood, sampled in a trial of the OX40 agonist ivuxolimab. These receptors were collected from an adult with an advanced solid tumor such as melanoma, head and neck, liver or kidney cancer.

The rearrangement uses TRBV5-1 and TRBJ2-4, with D tentatively TRBD1 (5 bases). Deletions cut 2 bases from V and 5 bases from J, with 14 bases between. The germline V gene has CDR1 SGHRS and CDR2 YFSETQ. This CDR3 has 15 amino acids. The CDR3 sequence is CASSFQGTYENIQYF. The CDR3, as DNA: TGCGCCAGCAGCTTTCAGGGCACGTATGAAAACATTCAGTACTTC.

Details on this clone: This specimen includes other DNA sequences encoding the same CDR3. The CDR3 bases are TGTGCCAGCAGCCCCGGTGGAGGAGATACGCAGTATTTT. It encodes CASSPGGGDTQYF. The chain uses TRBV7-6 and TRBJ2-3; possible D gene TRBD2, 5 bases. The germline V gene has CDR1 SGHVS and CDR2 FNYEAQ. Trimming took off 5 bases at V and 5 bases at J, with 11 bases between the two ends. CDR3 size: 13 residues.

This rearrangement joins TRBV5-4 to TRBJ2-3; 10 bases match TRBD2. Trimming removed 2 bases from V and 6 bases from J; junction bases left unmatched: 9. The CDR3 totals 16 residues. From germline, CDR1 is SGHNT and CDR2 YYREEE (reference sequence). The DNA for the CDR3 is TGTGCCAGCAGCTTTAGGCTAGCGGGAGTTTCGGATACGCAGTATTTT. Translated, it gives CASSFRLAGVSDTQYF.

The rearrangement uses TRBV6-6 and TRBJ2-7, with unresolved D. Trimming shortened V by 5 bases and J by 3 bases, and 8 bases separated the two germline ends. Germline V CDR1 and CDR2: MNHNY, SVGAGI (reference sequence). This CDR3 spans 12 amino acids. The CDR3 sequence is CASSPLDYEQYF. In nucleotides, the CDR3 is TGTGCCAGCAGTCCCCTGGACTACGAGCAGTACTTC.

The chain is built from TRBV10-3 and TRBJ2-7; tentative D call: TRBD2 (6 bases). The length of the CDR3 is 16 residues. V was cut by 0 bases and J by 1 base, with 13 bases left in between. Germline V gene data show CDR1 as ENHRY and CDR2 as SYGVKD. The CDR3 protein is CAISESIGGMSYEQYF. In DNA form, the CDR3 reads TGTGCCATCAGTGAGTCGATCGGAGGGATGTCCTACGAGCAGTACTTC.

V and J are TRBV7-6 and TRBJ2-5; D may be TRBD1 or TRBD2 (5 bases each). The CDR3 consists of 13 residues. V lost 4 bases and J 7 bases, leaving 13 bases between the germline ends. Germline V gives CDR1 SGHVS, CDR2 FNYEAQ. Here the CDR3 reads CASSSGTGTTQYF. CDR3 sequence (DNA): TGTGCCAGCAGCTCCGGGACGGGGACGACCCAGTACTTC.

The rearrangement joins TRBV5-1 to TRBJ2-3; D is ambiguous. The germline gives CDR1 SGHRS, CDR2 YFSETQ. The CDR3 sequence is 12 residues long. V was pared by 3 bases and J by 5 bases, with 7 bases between. CDR3 loop: CASSWQGDTQYF. Here the CDR3 DNA reads TGCGCCAGCAGCTGGCAAGGAGATACGCAGTATTTT.

Turning to this clone: The sample holds other DNA sequences that translate to the same CDR3. The rearrangement links TRBV6-5 to TRBJ1-1, with TRBD1 as a possible D gene (5 bases). Looked up from germline, CDR1 is MNHEY and CDR2 is SVGAGI. V was cut by 0 bases and J by 5 bases, with 13 bases left in between. This CDR3 is 15 amino acids long. CDR3 sequence reads: CASSYSGGRGTEAFF. The DNA for the CDR3 is TGTGCCAGCAGTTACTCGGGGGGTCGAGGGACTGAAGCTTTCTTT.

The chain couples TRBV19 to TRBJ2-2, with a tentative D call TRBD1 (6 bases). CDR3 length equals 14 residues. Trimming removed 5 bases from V and 4 bases from J, with 11 bases in between. CDR1 is LNHDA, CDR2 SQIVND, per germline (reference sequence). CDR3 residues: CASSATGSTGELFF. In DNA, the CDR3 is TGTGCCAGTAGTGCAACAGGGAGCACCGGGGAGCTGTTTTTT.

V and J are TRBV7-2 and TRBJ2-5; 8 nucleotides agree with TRBD1. The CDR3 sequence is 16 residues long. The V gene's germline CDR1 is SGHTA and CDR2 FQGNSA. The V and J ends lost 5 bases and 5 bases, in that order; junction bases with no gene match: 13. CDR3 in amino acids: CASSPRTGGGLETQYF. The CDR3, as DNA: TGTGCCAGCAGCCCCCGCACAGGGGGAGGATTGGAGACCCAGTACTTC. The full variable domain, with the rest looked up from reference TRBV7-2 and TRBJ2-5, is GAGVSQSPSNKVTEKGKDVELRCDPISGHTALYWYRQSLGQGLEFLIYFQGNSAPDKSGLPSDRFSAERTGGSVSTLTIQRTQQEDSAVYLCASSPRTGGGLETQYFGPGTRLLVL.

Only one count was recorded for this clone. This rearrangement joins TRBV11-1 to TRBJ1-1; D is perhaps TRBD1 (5 bases). The V and J ends lost 8 bases and 1 base respectively, with 11 bases between them. The germline CDR1 and CDR2 sequences are SGHAT and FQDESV (reference sequence). The CDR3 runs to 13 residues. The CDR3 region is CASGGGRNTEAFF. CDR3 DNA: TGTGCCAGCGGGGGAGGTAGGAACACTGAAGCTTTCTTT.

In DNA form, the CDR3 reads TGCGCCAGCAGCTCATTGTCGCAGGGCTATGGCTACACCTTC. Translating gives CASSSLSQGYGYTF. V and J are TRBV5-1 and TRBJ1-2; possibly TRBD1 for D (5 bases). Per the germline V gene, CDR1 is SGHRS and CDR2 is YFSETQ. CDR3 length: 14 residues. Trimming removed 3 bases at V and 4 bases at J, with 13 bases between.

The rearrangement uses TRBV7-9 and TRBJ1-5; 9 bases agree with TRBD1. V dropped 4 bases and J dropped 4; count of bases not matched to a gene: 5. This CDR3 is built from 15 residues. Germline lookup yields CDR1 SEHNR and CDR2 FQNEAQ (reference sequence). The CDR3 sequence is CASSSGTGINQPQHF. DNA of the CDR3: TGTGCCAGCAGCTCCGGGACAGGGATAAATCAGCCCCAGCATTTT.

This rearrangement joins TRBV28 to TRBJ2-5; a possible D gene is TRBD2 (6 bases). There are 15 residues in the CDR3. Germline CDR1 MDHEN, CDR2 SYDVKM. V lost 1 base and J 1 base, leaving 10 bases between the germline ends. CDR3 amino acids: CASSLSGLPQETQYF. The CDR3 coding sequence is TGTGCCAGCAGTTTATCGGGACTCCCCCAAGAGACCCAGTACTTC.

This clone has a single count. The sample holds other DNA sequences that translate to the same CDR3. The chain recombines TRBV5-1 with TRBJ1-1; tentatively, D is TRBD1 (6 bases). CDR3 length: 14 residues. Germline CDR1 and CDR2: SGHRS and YFSETQ. V was cut by 0 bases and J by 1 base, with 7 bases left in between. The CDR3 DNA sequence: TGCGCCAGCAGCTTGGTGGGACAGAACACTGAAGCTTTCTTT. The encoded protein is CASSLVGQNTEAFF.

The chain combines TRBV18 with TRBJ1-6; unclear D gene. This CDR3 region has 13 residues. Per the germline V gene, CDR1 is KGHSH and CDR2 is LQKENI. V lost 2 bases, J lost 9 bases, and 8 bases lay in between. For the CDR3, the DNA is TGTGCCAGCTCACCAACGGGAACTTCACCCCTCCACTTT. Protein sequence: CASSPTGTSPLHF.

This clone was seen just once. The chain is built from TRBV18 and TRBJ1-4, with 8 bases aligning to TRBD1. V gave up 3 bases and J gave up 2 bases; unmatched junction bases: 2. CDR1 and CDR2 from the germline V gene are KGHSH and LQKENI. The CDR3 extends over 15 amino acids. CDR3 sequence: CASSPRQGTNEKLFF. The DNA for the CDR3 is TGTGCCAGCTCACCGCGACAGGGGACTAATGAAAAACTGTTTTTT.

The rearrangement links TRBV6-1 to TRBJ2-5; D uncertain. The closer fit of TRBJ2-7 to the DNA end suggests the J call may be wrong. The CDR3 is 13 amino acids. Per germline, CDR1 MNHNS and CDR2 SASEGT. The CDR3 nucleotides are TGTGCCAGCAGTGGCAGGACGGGCTACGAGCAGTACTTC. It encodes CASSGRTGYEQYF.

The J gene is TRBJ2-7, the V gene TRBV28; D might be TRBD1 or TRBD2, each matching 5 bases. The germline CDR1 and CDR2 sequences are MDHEN and SYDVKM. The CDR3 length is 14 residues. V was shortened by 10 bases and J by 0 bases, with 16 bases between the two germline ends. This chain's CDR3 is CATQGTLSSYEQYF. In nucleotides, the CDR3 is TGTGCCACCCAAGGGACGCTAAGCTCCTACGAGCAGTACTTC.

The V gene is TRBV5-1, the J gene TRBJ2-5; TRBD1 might be the D (5 bases). The CDR3 has 14 residues. The germline V gene encodes CDR1 SGHRS and CDR2 YFSETQ. V was shortened by 3 bases and J by 0 bases, with 9 bases between the two germline ends. This CDR3 is CASSSGQYQETQYF. The CDR3 region has the DNA TGCGCCAGCAGCTCAGGACAATACCAAGAGACCCAGTACTTC.

This chain uses TRBV4-3 with TRBJ1-2, with D possibly TRBD1 on 5 matching bases. Germline CDR1 reads LGHNA; CDR2 reads YSLEER. The CDR3 runs 14 residues. V lost 0 bases and J lost 8, with 13 bases in between. The chain's CDR3 is CASSQDPQGRGYTF. In DNA form, the CDR3 reads TGCGCCAGCAGCCAAGATCCCCAGGGACGGGGCTACACCTTC.

The rearrangement joins TRBV5-5 to TRBJ1-1; D unclear. The CDR3 runs to 13 residues. With 4 bases removed from V and 3 bases from J, the gap between germline ends came to 10 bases. Germline CDR1 reads SGHKS; CDR2 reads YYEKEE (reference sequence). Here the CDR3 DNA reads TGTGCCAGCAGCGAGATTACTGACACTGAAGCTTTCTTT. As protein: CASSEITDTEAFF.